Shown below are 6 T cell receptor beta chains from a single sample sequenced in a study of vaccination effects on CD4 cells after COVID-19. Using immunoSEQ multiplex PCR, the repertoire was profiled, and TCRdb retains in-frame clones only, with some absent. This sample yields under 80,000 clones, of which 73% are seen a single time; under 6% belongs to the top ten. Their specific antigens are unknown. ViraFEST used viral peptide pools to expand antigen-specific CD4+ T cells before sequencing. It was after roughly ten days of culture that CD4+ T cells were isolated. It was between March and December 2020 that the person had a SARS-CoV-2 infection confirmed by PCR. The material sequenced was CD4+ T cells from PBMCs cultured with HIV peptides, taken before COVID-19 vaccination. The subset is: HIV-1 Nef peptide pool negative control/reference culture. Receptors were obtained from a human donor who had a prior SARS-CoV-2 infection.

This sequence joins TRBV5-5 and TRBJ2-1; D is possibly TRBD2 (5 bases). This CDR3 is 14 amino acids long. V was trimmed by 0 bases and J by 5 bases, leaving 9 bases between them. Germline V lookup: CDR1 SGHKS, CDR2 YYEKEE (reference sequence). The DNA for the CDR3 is TGTGCCAGCAGCTTGGATCTGCGGGACAATGAGCAGTTCTTC. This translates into CASSLDLRDNEQFF.

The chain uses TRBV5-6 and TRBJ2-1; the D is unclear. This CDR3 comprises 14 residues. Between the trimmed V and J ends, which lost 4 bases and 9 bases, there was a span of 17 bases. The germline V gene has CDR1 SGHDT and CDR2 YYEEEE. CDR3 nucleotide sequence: TGTGCCAGCAGCGCCCTAACAGATTCGGGTGAGCAGTTCTTC. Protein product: CASSALTDSGEQFF.

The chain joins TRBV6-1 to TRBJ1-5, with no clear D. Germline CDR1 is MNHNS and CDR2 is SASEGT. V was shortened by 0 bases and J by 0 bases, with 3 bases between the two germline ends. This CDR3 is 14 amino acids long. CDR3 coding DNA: TGTGCCAGCAGTGAAGCGAGTAGCAATCAGCCCCAGCATTTT. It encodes CASSEASSNQPQHF.

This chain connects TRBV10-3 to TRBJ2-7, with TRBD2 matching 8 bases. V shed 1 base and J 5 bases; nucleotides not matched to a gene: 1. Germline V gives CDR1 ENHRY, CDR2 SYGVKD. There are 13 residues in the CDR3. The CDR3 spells CAISEYSGDEQYF. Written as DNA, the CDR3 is TGTGCCATCAGTGAGTATAGCGGGGACGAGCAGTACTTC.

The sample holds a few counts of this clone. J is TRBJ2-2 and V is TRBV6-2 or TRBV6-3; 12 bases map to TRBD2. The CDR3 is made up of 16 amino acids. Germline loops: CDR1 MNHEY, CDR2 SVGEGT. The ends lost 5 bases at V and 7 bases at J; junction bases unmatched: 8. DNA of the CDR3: TGTGCCAGCAGTAAGAGACTAGCGGGAGAACACGGGGAGCTGTTTTTT. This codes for CASSKRLAGEHGELFF.

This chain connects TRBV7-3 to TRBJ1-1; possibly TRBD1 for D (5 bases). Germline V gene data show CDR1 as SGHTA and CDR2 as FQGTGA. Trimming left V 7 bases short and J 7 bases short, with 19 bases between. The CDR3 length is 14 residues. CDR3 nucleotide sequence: TGTGCCAGCACCCCCTCCCGGGGACGCGATGAAGCTTTCTTT. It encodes CASTPSRGRDEAFF.